This is a list of T cell receptor beta chains from one sample in a study of tumor T cells in aggressive B-cell lymphoma. TCRdb's copy holds only in-frame clones and misses some; the assay was immunoSEQ multiplex PCR. This table holds hundreds of clones, 82% found once. Sequencing was done on a sample of tumor tissue. The source is an adult with diffuse large B cell lymphoma. The CDR3 runs from the conserved cysteine through the conserved F or W. The order of the fields is CDR3 protein, CDR3 DNA, clone size, D gene, J gene, V gene. D genes are given only for firm matches. Clone size is given for some rows only: seen once, a few or many times, or a class if the clone is expanded.

CASSLKTDHEQYF TGTGCCAGCAGCTTAAAGACAGACCACGAGCAGTACTTC NA NA TRBJ2-7 TRBV7-2
CASSFGQEQYF TGTGCCAGCAGCTTTGGACAGGAGCAGTACTTC NA NA TRBJ2-7 TRBV7-2
CASSYEGLAGELTGELFF TGTGCCAGCAGCTATGAGGGACTAGCGGGAGAACTTACCGGGGAGCTGTTTTTT NA TRBD2 TRBJ2-2 TRBV5-6
CASSLRVAGELFF TGCGCCAGCAGCTTGCGGGTTGCCGGGGAGCTGTTTTTT NA NA TRBJ2-2 TRBV5-1
CASSIAYSGAGYTF TGTGCCAGTAGTATAGCCTACTCAGGGGCTGGCTACACCTTC NA NA TRBJ1-2 TRBV19
CASSPPELGGLTDTQYF TGTGCCAGCTCACCACCGGAATTGGGGGGGCTCACAGATACGCAGTATTTT once NA TRBJ2-3 TRBV18
CASSSDPGTAKGQYF TGCGCCAGCAGCTCGGATCCCGGGACAGCCAAGGGGCAGTACTTC NA TRBD1 TRBJ2-7 TRBV5-1
CASSLRGTSGQETQYF TGTGCCAGCAGCTTGCGGGGGACTAGCGGCCAAGAGACCCAGTACTTC NA TRBD2 TRBJ2-5 TRBV7-3
CASSQDSSTDTQYF TGCGCCAGCAGCCAAGACAGTAGCACAGATACGCAGTATTTT NA NA TRBJ2-3 TRBV4-1
CASSYQGQGLYEQYF TGTGCCAGCAGTTACCAGGGACAGGGACTCTACGAGCAGTACTTC once TRBD1 TRBJ2-7 TRBV6-5
CASSIQAGITYEQYF TGTGCCAGTAGTATACAGGCAGGGATCACCTACGAGCAGTACTTC NA NA TRBJ2-7 TRBV19
CASSFTGLADTQYF TGTGCCAGCAGCTTTACAGGGTTGGCAGATACGCAGTATTTT NA NA TRBJ2-3 TRBV7-2
CASSPSAGYNSPLHF TGTGCCAGCAGCCCGAGCGCCGGATATAATTCACCCCTCCACTTT NA NA TRBJ1-6 TRBV5-6
CASSLNRAPLANEQFF TGTGCCAGCAGCTTGAACAGGGCACCCTTGGCCAATGAGCAGTTCTTC NA NA TRBJ2-1 TRBV5-4
CASRPPSGDRNEQFF TGTGCCAGCAGACCTCCTAGCGGGGATAGGAATGAGCAGTTCTTC NA TRBD2 TRBJ2-1 TRBV6-5
CSVVHTGTSGVTDTQYF TGCAGCGTTGTACATACCGGGACTAGCGGGGTCACAGATACGCAGTATTTT NA TRBD2 TRBJ2-3 TRBV29-1